Following are 15 T cell receptor beta chains from one sample sequenced in a study of CD8+ T cells in alopecia areata (dated by TCRdb to 2016 to 2019). Library preparation used the immunoSEQ multiplex PCR assay. For TCR sequencing, RNA was extracted from every sample and reverse transcribed into cDNA to serve as template. TCRdb obtained this table from immuneACCESS and retained in-frame rearrangements with V and J assigned. These tables miss some clones; where compared with another copy, unresolved V genes account for less than half of the shortfall, and the remainder is unexplained. For this sample, 200,000 to 300,000 clones appear and none is a singleton. The top ten constitute approximately 1.2% of the sample. Pooled mouse cutaneous lymph node cells were stained for CD4, CD8alpha, NKG2D, NKG2ACE and other markers and were then sorted on a BD Influx. Sequencing was carried out using CD4+ T cells sorted from a lymph node. The receptor set was obtained from a C3H/HeJ mouse with alopecia areata. This strain is of MHC haplotype H2-k.

This clone was counted only a few times. Mouse gene names apply. From the germline J gene comes the end of the CDR3, since the read stops 4 residues before it. The gene calls are TRBV12-1 and TRBJ2-1; TRBD2 matches 11 bases. The junction had 6 bases not matched to a gene; V was cut back by 0 bases and J by 0 bases. This CDR3 has 18 residues. From germline, CDR1 is SGHSN and CDR2 HYEKVE. The CDR3 reads CASSLVTGGAFNYAEQFF. Partial CDR3 DNA: TGTGCCAGCTCTCTCGTAACTGGGGGGGCGTTTAACTATGCT.

This clone was recorded a few times. Gene and germline names: mouse. The read falls 4 residues short of the CDR3 end, and the missing part is taken from the germline J gene. This sample includes further DNA sequences coding for the same CDR3. V usage is TRBV31 and J usage is TRBJ2-2; 9 bases are shared with TRBD1. Germline CDR1 GKSSPN, CDR2 SITVG. J lost 4 bases, V lost 3 bases, and 3 bases had no gene match. The CDR3 consists of 14 residues. CDR3 amino acids: CAWRQGAATGQLYF. The sequenced CDR3 bases are TGTGCCTGGAGACAGGGGGCGGCCACCGGG.

There are a few counts of this clone. Gene names and germline match the mouse. The read terminates 4 residues ahead of where the CDR3 ends, so the germline J gene completes it. This chain connects TRBV31 to TRBJ2-5; TRBD2 matches at 7 bases. Trimming cost V 1 base and J 2 bases; bases outside gene matches: 6. The CDR3 extends over 15 amino acids. Germline CDR1 GKSSPN, CDR2 SITVG. The part of the CDR3 DNA that was read is TGTGCCTGGAGTCCCCAGCGGGGGGGCCAAGAC. It is translated as CAWSPQRGGQD. The whole CDR3 region reads CAWSPQRGGQDTQYF.

This clone was seen more than once but under ten times. Here the gene names and germline are mouse. The CDR3 extends 4 residues past the end of the read, so its final part is completed from the germline J gene. The chain joins TRBV1 to TRBJ2-3, with 7 bases fitting TRBD2. The ends lost 0 bases at V and 0 bases at J; junction bases unmatched: 3. Germline V lookup: CDR1 NSQYPW, CDR2 LRSPGD (reference sequence). CDR3 size: 16 residues. The CDR3 reads CTCSADRWGSAETLYF. The CDR3 DNA, read in part, is TGCACCTGCAGTGCAGATCGCTGGGGGAGTGCAGAA. The variable domain in full, with the rest retrieved from reference TRBV1 and TRBJ2-3, is VTLLEQNPRWRLVPRGQAVNLRCILKNSQYPWMSWYQQDLQKQLQWLFTLRSPGDKEVKSLPGADYLATRVTDTELRLQVANMSQGRTLYCTCSADRWGSAETLYFGSGTRLTVL.

This clone turned up a few times. The genes and germline here are from mouse. The CDR3 is cut off 4 residues early in the read; its end comes from the germline J gene. The chain combines TRBV13-2 with TRBJ2-5, with TRBD2 as a possible D gene (6 bases). Trimming stripped 1 base from V and 2 bases from J, with 14 bases between. The CDR3 is made up of 16 amino acids. From germline, CDR1 is NNHNN and CDR2 SYGAGS (reference sequence). Partial CDR3 DNA: TGTGCCAGCGGTGATTCTGGGCTGGGGACCCAAGAC. Its translation: CASGDSGLGTQD. The CDR3 reads in full as CASGDSGLGTQDTQYF.

About this clone itself: Gene names refer to mouse genes. Read sequence stops 4 residues before the CDR3 end, and the germline J gene provides the missing end. The chain combines TRBV13-3 with TRBJ2-5; 10 nucleotides match TRBD2. From germline, CDR1 is NNHDY and CDR2 SYVADS. The CDR3 length is 14 residues. CDR3: CASSGLGGLDTQYF. CDR3 bases read: TGTGCCAGCAGTGGACTGGGGGGATTAGAC.

In regard to this clone: Here the gene names and germline are mouse. The read terminates 4 residues ahead of where the CDR3 ends, so the germline J gene completes it. The rearrangement uses TRBV13-1 and TRBJ2-5, with TRBD2 identical over 7 bases. V lost 0 bases, J lost 2 bases, and 6 bases stayed unmatched. The CDR3 sequence is 16 residues long. The germline gives CDR1 NSHNY, CDR2 SYGAGN. Partial CDR3 DNA: TGTGCCAGCAGTGATGCTCTGGGGGATTTCCAAGAC. It codes for CASSDALGDFQD. The entire CDR3 sequence reads CASSDALGDFQDTQYF.

This clone was counted between two and nine times. Here the gene names and germline are mouse. CDR3 DNA, as far as it was read: TGTGCCAGCAGTCGCCGGACATCAAACACA. It encodes CASSRRTSNT. The whole CDR3 is CASSRRTSNTEVFF. The genes are TRBV13-1 and TRBJ1-1; D possibly corresponds to TRBD1 (5 bases). The observed sequence ends 4 residues before the CDR3 terminus, with the missing tail filled in from the germline J gene. Trimming took 4 bases from V and 0 from J, leaving 10 bases between them. Germline CDR1 is NSHNY and CDR2 is SYGAGN. The CDR3 loop spans 14 amino acids.

As regards this clone: Any gene name here is a mouse gene name. The observed sequence ends 4 residues before the CDR3 terminus, with the missing tail filled in from the germline J gene. The chain employs TRBV13-1 and TRBJ2-1; D gene uncertain. CDR1 is NSHNY and CDR2 is SYGAGN in the germline V gene. V was pared by 0 bases and J by 2 bases, with 6 bases between. This CDR3 contains 14 residues. CDR3 amino acids: CASSDAQDYAEQFF. CDR3 DNA (partial): TGTGCCAGCAGTGATGCACAAGACTATGCT.

Points on this clone: The gene names here belong to mouse. The read ends 4 residues shy of where the CDR3 ends; the end is completed using the germline J gene. The chain carries TRBV13-1 and TRBJ2-2, with D possibly matching TRBD1 (6 bases). Trimming took 6 bases from V and 0 from J, leaving 12 bases between them. The CDR3 is made up of 15 amino acids. Germline CDR1 NSHNY, CDR2 SYGAGN. Partial CDR3 DNA: TGTGCCAGCACGGGACAAAAAGCAAACACCGGG. It is translated as CASTGQKANTG. The complete CDR3 sequence is CASTGQKANTGQLYF.

Notes on this clone: Mouse gene names apply. The CDR3 end lies 4 residues beyond the end of the read and is filled in from the germline J gene. The chain uses TRBV1 and TRBJ2-3, with D perhaps matching TRBD1 (5 bases). Trimming pared 4 bases from V and 1 base from J, leaving 6 bases between. Germline V gene data show CDR1 as NSQYPW and CDR2 as LRSPGD (reference sequence). The CDR3 loop spans 13 amino acids. CDR3 DNA (partial): TGCACCTGCAGTGAGACAGGTGCAGAA. As protein: CTCSETGAE. The full CDR3 sequence reads CTCSETGAETLYF. The full variable domain, completed using reference TRBV1 and TRBJ2-3, is VTLLEQNPRWRLVPRGQAVNLRCILKNSQYPWMSWYQQDLQKQLQWLFTLRSPGDKEVKSLPGADYLATRVTDTELRLQVANMSQGRTLYCTCSETGAETLYFGSGTRLTVL.

A remark on this clone: Here the gene names and germline are mouse. The read stops 4 residues short of the end of the CDR3; the missing end is completed from the germline J gene. Other DNA sequences in this sample translate to the same CDR3. V usage is TRBV1 and J usage is TRBJ2-7; 9 nucleotides agree with TRBD2. The CDR3 consists of 14 residues. The trim removed 1 base at V and 3 bases at J, leaving 1 base unmatched. Per the germline V gene, CDR1 is NSQYPW and CDR2 is LRSPGD (reference sequence). CDR3 sequence: CTCSAGTGDYEQYF. The covered CDR3 bases are TGCACCTGCAGTGCAGGGACTGGGGACTAT.

This clone came up a few times. Gene names are mouse gene names. The read falls 4 residues short of the CDR3 end, and the missing part is taken from the germline J gene. The V gene is TRBV14, the J gene TRBJ2-7, with TRBD1 matching over 7 bases. The CDR3 loop spans 14 amino acids. In germline, CDR1 is SGHDT, CDR2 FRDEAV. V lost 5 bases, J lost 1 base, and 6 bases stayed unmatched. CDR3 loop: CASSHGTVSYEQYF. Partial CDR3 DNA: TGTGCCAGCAGCCACGGGACAGTATCCTAT.

This clone turned up a few times. Mouse names are used for the genes. The CDR3 extends 4 residues past the end of the read, so its final part is completed from the germline J gene. This chain connects TRBV31 to TRBJ1-2; a weak D match, TRBD1 (5 bases). The CDR3 length is 14 residues. With 1 base removed from V and 1 base from J, the gap between germline ends came to 10 bases. Germline V gene data show CDR1 as GKSSPN and CDR2 as SITVG. CDR3 region: CAWSPTTVNSDYTF. CDR3 DNA, as far as it was read: TGTGCCTGGAGTCCCACGACAGTAAACTCC.

As regards this clone: Mouse gene names apply. From the germline J gene comes the end of the CDR3, since the read stops 4 residues before it. The chain employs TRBV5 and TRBJ1-2; D may be TRBD1 (6 bases). This CDR3 has 14 residues. The germline V gene has CDR1 LGHNA and CDR2 YNLKQL (reference sequence). CDR3: CASSQAPQGPDYTF. The sequenced part of the CDR3 DNA is TGTGCCAGCAGCCAAGCCCCTCAGGGGCCC.